This T cell receptor beta chain was sequenced in a study of shared clonotypes between healthy human individuals. Study findings and constraints: Generation of non-shared clonotypes was less probable than generation of clonotypes shared by all four donors.

The authors loaded 150 to 250 ng DNA, about 30,000 T cell genomes, into sorted-subset replicate PCRs. Original processing notes: Filtering differed for immunoSEQ, which gave only junction sequences without quality scores. The data were produced by immunoSEQ multiplex PCR, yet TCRdb's version contains in-frame clones alone and is incomplete. The V and J calls and the clone size are those of that table, but D and trimming were determined from the DNA. Here the sample spans some 2,400,000 clones, under 97% being singletons. Remarks on this clone: Its target is not known.

The CDR3 is made up of 12 amino acids. The V gene's germline CDR1 is SQVTM and CDR2 ANQGSEA. The germline V and J ends were trimmed by 5 bases and 10 bases, with 15 bases remaining between them. The source of this sequence is a man younger than 30 in good health. Sequencing used naive CD4+ T cells sorted from blood. Described subset: CD45RA+ positively selected. The chain links TRBV29-1 to TRBJ2-1; D possibly uses TRBD1 or TRBD2 (5 bases each). The CDR3 region is CSVQRGAGEQFF. The CDR3 region has the DNA TGCAGCGTTCAACGAGGGGCGGGCGAGCAGTTCTTC.